The 4 T cell receptor beta chains in this list originate from one sample, sequenced in a study of T-cell memory formation after mild COVID-19. MiXCR was run by TCRdb on the 5' RACE reads, yielding one entry per CDR3 protein. The table has about 250,000 distinct CDR3 sequences, roughly 15% seen once. Specimen: PBMCs or a T cell subset sorted from them (not recorded which). The receptor set was obtained from a man aged 18 to 29 who had mild COVID-19 (a few samples of this study predate the infection). Cell type and time point are not known.

This rearrangement joins TRBV7-2 to TRBJ2-5; maybe TRBD1 (6 bases). The CDR3 loop spans 14 amino acids. Trimming removed 2 bases at V and 5 bases at J, with 12 bases between. The germline V gene encodes CDR1 SGHTA and CDR2 FQGNSA. CDR3 in amino acids: CASSLSRQGETQYF. The DNA of the CDR3 is TGTGCCAGCAGCTTATCACGTCAGGGGGAGACCCAGTACTTC.

This chain links TRBV24-1 with TRBJ2-7; D remains ambiguous. V was trimmed by 0 bases and J by 2 bases, leaving 4 bases between them. The CDR3 totals 13 residues. The germline CDR1 and CDR2 sequences are KGHDR and SFDVKD. The CDR3 loop reads CATSDLTTYEQYV. The DNA for the CDR3 is TGTGCCACCAGTGATTTGACTACCTACGAGCAGTACGTC.

This clonotype was observed a handful of times. The CDR3 bases are TGCGCCAGCAGCTTGGATGTGCTCACCTACGAGCAGTACTTC. This sequence encodes CASSLDVLTYEQYF. The chain joins TRBV5-1 to TRBJ2-7; no clear D gene. The CDR3 totals 14 residues. V gave up 0 bases and J gave up 2 bases, with 9 bases separating them. CDR1 is SGHRS, CDR2 YFSETQ, per germline.

This clonotype was found many times. The gene calls are TRBV7-9 and TRBJ1-1; 7 bases map to TRBD1. The CDR3 length is 14 residues. CDR1 is SEHNR and CDR2 is FQNEAQ in the germline V gene (reference sequence). The J segment lost 7 bases and the V segment lost 1 base, leaving 6 bases of the junction unmatched. The CDR3 DNA reads TGTGCCAGCAGCTTAGTATCAGGGGGTTATGAAGCTTTCTTT. This codes for CASSLVSGGYEAFF.